One sample yielded the 10 T cell receptor beta chains listed below, sequenced in a study of control samples from healthy donors and cancer patients. Sequencing was performed with immunoSEQ multiplex PCR; in TCRdb, only in-frame clones are kept and a portion is missing. This sample yields about 92,000 clones, of which roughly four fifths are seen a single time; over 7.5% belongs to the top ten. Sequenced: blood. These receptors were taken from a woman aged 60-75 years in good health.

The rearrangement links TRBV7-2 to TRBJ1-4, with 9 bases identical to TRBD1. V lost 4 bases and J lost 7; bases outside the gene matches: 10. Germline values: CDR1 SGHTA, CDR2 FQGNSA. This CDR3 comprises 16 residues. Here the CDR3 DNA reads TGTGCCAGCAGCTCACAACCGACAGGGGGAAGTGAAAAACTGTTTTTT. It codes for CASSSQPTGGSEKLFF.

The chain carries TRBV19 and TRBJ2-2; 14 bases fit TRBD2. The V segment lost 3 bases and the J segment 4 bases; nucleotides outside the gene matches: 1. The CDR3 contains 16 residues. Germline lookup yields CDR1 LNHDA and CDR2 SQIVND (reference sequence). The CDR3 spells CASSMGLAGVTGELFF. CDR3 DNA: TGTGCCAGTAGTATGGGACTAGCGGGAGTCACCGGGGAGCTGTTTTTT.

This clone was observed a handful of times. The rearrangement uses TRBV27 and TRBJ2-7; D might be TRBD1 (8 bases). V lost 8 bases, J lost 4 bases, and 24 bases lay in between. The CDR3 is made up of 16 amino acids. The V gene's germline CDR1 is MNHEY and CDR2 SMNVEV (reference sequence). This chain's CDR3 is CASLPAGGGSSYEQYF. The CDR3 DNA sequence: TGTGCCAGCCTTCCTGCAGGGGGCGGGAGTTCTTACGAGCAGTACTTC.

V is TRBV6-2 or TRBV6-3 and J is TRBJ2-7, with 7 bases aligning to TRBD1. The CDR3 consists of 13 residues. In germline, CDR1 is MNHEY, CDR2 SVGEGT. Trimming removed 6 bases from V and 5 bases from J; junction bases left unmatched: 7. CDR3 DNA: TGTGCCAGCAGCAAAATCGGGACAGACGAGCAGTACTTC. As protein: CASSKIGTDEQYF.

This chain connects TRBV3-1 (or the pseudogene TRBV3-2) to TRBJ2-7; D perhaps matches TRBD1 (6 bases). Trimming shortened V by 1 base and J by 3 bases, and 16 bases separated the two germline ends. CDR3 length equals 16 residues. Germline V CDR1 and CDR2: LGHDT, YNNKEL (reference sequence). CDR3: CASSQGTAKPLYEQYF. The DNA for the CDR3 is TGTGCCAGCAGCCAAGGGACAGCGAAGCCCCTCTACGAGCAGTACTTC.

The chain couples TRBV10-3 to TRBJ1-3, with D unclear. The CDR3 extends over 16 amino acids. Looked up from germline, CDR1 is ENHRY and CDR2 is SYGVKD. Trimming shortened V by 6 bases and J by 4 bases, and 19 bases separated the two germline ends. The CDR3 coding sequence is TGTGCCATCAGCACCCCGGACTCACAAGGGGGAAACACCATATATTTT. Translation gives CAISTPDSQGGNTIYF.

This clone was seen a handful of times. This chain uses TRBV24-1 with TRBJ1-5, with D unresolved. The CDR3 runs to 12 residues. The V gene's germline CDR1 is KGHDR and CDR2 SFDVKD. The germline V and J ends were trimmed by 2 bases and 7 bases, with 5 bases remaining between them. For the CDR3, the DNA is TGTGCCACCAGTGATTCGTTCCAGCCCCAGCATTTT. Amino acid sequence: CATSDSFQPQHF.

The rearrangement links TRBV13 to TRBJ2-3; weak D call: TRBD2 (6 bases). V gave up 4 bases and J gave up 2 bases, with 10 bases separating them. The germline V gene encodes CDR1 PRHDT and CDR2 FYEKMQ (reference sequence). The CDR3 runs to 14 residues. CDR3 nucleotide sequence: TGTGCCAGCAGCTGGCGGGGACCCACAGATACGCAGTATTTT. Residues: CASSWRGPTDTQYF.

DNA of the CDR3: TGCGCCAGCAGCTTCGGGGCGAACACTGAAGCTTTCTTT. Protein sequence: CASSFGANTEAFF. The chain links TRBV5-1 to TRBJ1-1; D perhaps matches TRBD1 (5 bases). This CDR3 has 13 residues. Germline loops: CDR1 SGHRS, CDR2 YFSETQ. The V gene lost 2 bases and the J gene lost 1 base, with 6 bases spanning the gap.

The CDR3 DNA reads as TGTGCCAGCAGCAACGCAGGACAGGGGGTAAGTTGGTTTTTT. Encoded protein: CASSNAGQGVSWFF. The chain combines TRBV21-1 with TRBJ1-5; TRBD1 is the table's D call and was not checked against the DNA. TRBV21-1 is described as a pseudogene. The CDR3 consists of 14 residues.